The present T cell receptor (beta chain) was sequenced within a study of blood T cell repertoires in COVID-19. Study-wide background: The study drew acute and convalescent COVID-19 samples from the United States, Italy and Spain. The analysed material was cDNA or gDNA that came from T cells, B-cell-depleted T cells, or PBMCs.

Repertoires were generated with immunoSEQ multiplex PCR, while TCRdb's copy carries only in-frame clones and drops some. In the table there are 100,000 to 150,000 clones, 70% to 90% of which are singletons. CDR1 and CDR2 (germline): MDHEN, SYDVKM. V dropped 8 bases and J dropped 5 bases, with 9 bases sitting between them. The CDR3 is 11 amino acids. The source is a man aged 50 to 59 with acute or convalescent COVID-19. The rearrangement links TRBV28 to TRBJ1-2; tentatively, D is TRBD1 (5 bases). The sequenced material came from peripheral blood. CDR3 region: CASGTEYGYTF. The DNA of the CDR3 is TGTGCCAGCGGGACTGAGTATGGCTACACCTTC.